This T cell receptor (beta chain) is from a study of blood T cell repertoires in COVID-19. Study background: COVID-19 samples from acute and convalescent phases originated in the United States, Italy and Spain. T cells, B-cell-depleted T cells, or PBMCs supplied cDNA or gDNA.

The CDR3 covers 14 residues. V shed 1 base and J shed 4 bases, with 13 bases lying between them. Per the germline V gene, CDR1 is SQVTM and CDR2 is ANQGSEA. As handled by the study authors: Amplifying reference gene primers gave estimates of nucleated cell counts. Method: immunoSEQ multiplex PCR; TCRdb's copy keeps in-frame clones and lacks some. That table furnishes V, J and clone size, whereas the DNA furnished D and trimming. The sample lists approximately 210,000 clones; roughly nine tenths were seen once. The clonotype originates from a man between 35 and 55 years old with active or convalescent COVID-19. Material for sequencing was peripheral blood. The chain joins TRBV29-1 to TRBJ1-1, with no clear D. The CDR3 DNA is TGCAGCGTTGAAGGTATAGGAGTTGCCACTGAAGCTTTCTTT. Translation: CSVEGIGVATEAFF.